The 19 T cell receptor beta chains given below trace back to one sample, sequenced in a study of glioma-infiltrating T cells. TCR alpha and beta CDR3 regions were amplified from RNA using iRepertoire nested multiplex PCR. MiXCR, run by TCRdb on the multiplex PCR reads, gives a single entry per CDR3 protein. The table includes roughly 130,000 distinct CDR3 sequences, about 22% detected once. The sample consisted of glioma tissue, nonneoplastic brain tissue, or PBMCs (not recorded which). The receptors stem from a human donor with low-grade glioma or glioblastoma, undergoing nonglioma brain surgery, or in good health (not recorded which).

Turning to this clonotype: A read error is likely, as this CDR3 ends without the conserved phenylalanine or tryptophan. V gene TRBV27 combines with J gene TRBJ1-6; possible D gene TRBD1, 5 bases. Between the trimmed V and J ends, which lost 6 bases and 9 bases, there was a span of 21 bases. The CDR3 is made up of 16 amino acids. Germline assignment: CDR1 MNHEY and CDR2 SMNVEV (reference sequence). The CDR3 coding sequence is TGTGCCAGCAGCGCCTTCGGGGGGACGCTCGTTTCACCCCTCCACCTT. The encoded protein is CASSAFGGTLVSPLHL.

This clonotype has a handful of counts. The rearrangement links TRBV5-4 to TRBJ2-3, with no clear D. The CDR3 has 14 residues. CDR1 is SGHNT, CDR2 YYREEE, per germline (reference sequence). The ends were cut back, 2 bases at V and 1 base at J, with 8 bases in the middle. DNA for the CDR3: TGTGCCAGCAGCTTCCCGACTGGCACAGATACGCAGTATTTT. Translated, it gives CASSFPTGTDTQYF.

This chain connects TRBV27 to TRBJ2-7; D is perhaps TRBD2 (7 bases). Germline V lookup: CDR1 MNHEY, CDR2 SMNVEV (reference sequence). Trimming shortened V by 3 bases and J by 9 bases, and 36 bases separated the two germline ends. The CDR3 loop spans 20 amino acids. CDR3 region: CASSFESETSWVSDRLRQYV. The CDR3 bases are TGTGCCAGCAGTTTCGAGTCCGAGACTAGCTGGGTATCAGACAGGTTGAGGCAGTACGTC.

This clonotype has ten or more counts. The chain uses TRBV20-1 and TRBJ1-2; D gene uncertain. This CDR3 region has 13 residues. The V gene's germline CDR1 is DFQATT and CDR2 SNEGSKA (reference sequence). The V end was cut by 3 bases, the J end by 5 bases, with 13 bases between. CDR3 coding DNA: TGCAGTGCTAGGTACGGGATTGGGTATGGCTACACCTTC. It codes for CSARYGIGYGYTF.

This chain joins TRBV11-2 and TRBJ1-1; the D gene is possibly TRBD1 (5 bases). Germline V gives CDR1 SGHAT, CDR2 FQNNGV. The CDR3 has 14 amino acids. V gave up 1 base and J gave up 10 bases, with 16 bases separating them. The CDR3 region has the DNA TGTGCCAGCAGCTTAGCGGGGACCGCGGAGGGAGCTTTCTTT. It encodes CASSLAGTAEGAFF.

This chain links TRBV6-2 or TRBV6-3 with TRBJ2-1; the match to TRBD2 covers 11 bases. The CDR3 loop spans 14 amino acids. CDR1 and CDR2 from the germline V gene are MNHEY and SVGEGT. This CDR3 is CVSNRLAGNNEQFF. The CDR3 DNA sequence: TGTGTTAGCAACCGACTAGCGGGGAACAATGAGCAGTTCTTC.

This rearrangement joins TRBV24-1 to TRBJ1-5; 8 bases match TRBD1. The germline V gene has CDR1 KGHDR and CDR2 SFDVKD. J gave up 7 bases and V 3 bases, and 7 bases lay outside the gene matches. The CDR3 has 15 residues. CDR3 DNA: TGTGCCACCAGTGATCCTCGACAGGGGATGCAGCCCCAGCATTTT. This codes for CATSDPRQGMQPQHF.

This clonotype was seen at least ten times. This chain joins TRBV7-2 and TRBJ2-1; a possible D gene is TRBD2 (7 bases). The CDR3 length is 14 residues. Per the germline V gene, CDR1 is SGHTA and CDR2 is FQGNSA. Trimming left V 0 bases short and J 6 bases short, with 9 bases between. This CDR3 is CASSLAGGLNEQFF. CDR3 nucleotides: TGTGCCAGCAGCTTAGCGGGGGGGCTCAATGAGCAGTTCTTC.

This clonotype was detected ten times or more. The chain carries TRBV20-1 and TRBJ1-4; 9 positions agree with TRBD1. Germline-derived CDR1 and CDR2 are DFQATT and SNEGSKA (reference sequence). With 2 bases clipped from V and 8 bases from J, the junction kept 6 bases outside the gene matches. The CDR3 is made up of 14 amino acids. CDR3 sequence: CSARRTGVSEKLFF. The DNA for the CDR3 is TGCAGTGCTAGACGGACAGGGGTTTCCGAAAAACTGTTTTTT.

This clonotype was observed a few times. The genes are TRBV4-1 and TRBJ2-3, with TRBD1 matching 7 bases. Germline trimming cut 1 base from V and 0 bases from J; bases unmatched to any gene: 4. Germline V CDR1 and CDR2: MGHRA, YSYEKL. This CDR3 has 16 residues. For the CDR3, the DNA is TGCGCCAGCAGCCAAGGACCGGGACAGAGCACAGATACGCAGTATTTT. It specifies CASSQGPGQSTDTQYF.

This clonotype occurred many times. The chain has TRBV27 and TRBJ2-3; D tentatively fits TRBD1 or TRBD2 (5 bases each). Per the germline V gene, CDR1 is MNHEY and CDR2 is SMNVEV (reference sequence). V was trimmed by 7 bases and J by 5 bases, leaving 13 bases between them. The CDR3 contains 13 residues. Here the CDR3 DNA reads TGTGCCAGCACCTCCGGGGCGGTAGATACGCAGTATTTT. It codes for CASTSGAVDTQYF.

Points on this clonotype: This may come from a read error, since a much larger clone is one base off. V and J are TRBV5-1 and TRBJ1-6, with 9 bases lining up with TRBD1. Germline V gene data show CDR1 as SGHRS and CDR2 as YFSETQ. The V gene end was trimmed by 3 bases and the J gene end by 9 bases; junction bases not matched to a gene: 10. The CDR3 totals 16 residues. CDR3 region: CASSSTDRGWSSPLHF. The CDR3 DNA is TGCGCCAGCAGCTCAACCGACAGGGGGTGGAGTTCACCCCTCCACTTT.

This chain links TRBV28 with TRBJ2-3, with 9 bases that match TRBD2. Losses at the gene ends were 9 bases for V and 4 bases for J; bases not matched to a gene: 11. Germline loops: CDR1 MDHEN, CDR2 SYDVKM. The CDR3 extends over 15 amino acids. In DNA form, the CDR3 reads TGTGCCAGTGTAAAAAGCGGGGGGATTGCAGATACGCAGTATTTT. Amino acids: CASVKSGGIADTQYF.

DNA for the CDR3: TGCAGTGCTAGAGATCAGGTCAGGGGGCGGTACAATGAGCAGTTCTTC. Protein sequence: CSARDQVRGRYNEQFF. V gene TRBV20-1 combines with J gene TRBJ2-1; 8 bases map to TRBD1. The germline V gene has CDR1 DFQATT and CDR2 SNEGSKA (reference sequence). CDR3 size: 16 residues. The junction had 8 bases not matched to a gene; V was cut back by 0 bases and J by 4 bases.

This clonotype was detected ten times or more. The chain joins TRBV20-1 to TRBJ1-3; D call uncertain. The CDR3 is made up of 14 amino acids. Trimming shortened V by 3 bases and J by 0 bases, and 9 bases separated the two germline ends. CDR1 and CDR2 from the germline V gene are DFQATT and SNEGSKA (reference sequence). CDR3 nucleotide sequence: TGCAGTGCTAGTCGTGGCAGCTCTGGAAACACCATATATTTT. Its protein product is CSASRGSSGNTIYF.

This clonotype has just a few counts. The J gene is TRBJ2-7, the V gene TRBV6-1; D not resolved. The V end was cut by 0 bases, the J end by 1 base, with 7 bases between. The length of the CDR3 is 14 residues. CDR1 is MNHNS and CDR2 is SASEGT in the germline V gene. The CDR3 nucleotides read TGTGCCAGCAGTGAAGCGCCAGGTTCCTACGAGCAGTACGTC. This sequence encodes CASSEAPGSYEQYV.

This clonotype appeared a few times. The V call is TRBV20-1, the J call TRBJ1-6, with a possible D match to TRBD1 (5 bases). The CDR3 spans 16 residues. Germline values: CDR1 DFQATT, CDR2 SNEGSKA (reference sequence). Between the trimmed V and J ends, which lost 3 bases and 3 bases, there was a span of 15 bases. The CDR3 DNA reads TGCAGTGCTAGCCGGGGAGGGGCAAACTATAATTCACCCCTCCACTTT. Amino acids: CSASRGGANYNSPLHF.

This clonotype has only one observation. The chain carries TRBV7-2 and TRBJ2-3; a possible D gene is TRBD2 (7 bases). The CDR3 has 18 amino acids. Trimming removed 1 base at V and 5 bases at J, with 22 bases between. Germline V lookup: CDR1 SGHTA, CDR2 FQGNSA. The CDR3, as DNA: TGTGCCAGCAGCTTAGTAGGGAGTAGGGGGGGGCGTGGAGATACGCAGTATTTT. Amino acids: CASSLVGSRGGRGDTQYF.

The CDR3 nucleotides read TGTGCCATCGGGGCAGGCTTGAACACTGAAGCTTTCTTT. Translation: CAIGAGLNTEAFF. This chain links TRBV10-3 with TRBJ1-1; D might be TRBD1 (5 bases). Germline V lookup: CDR1 ENHRY, CDR2 SYGVKD. The CDR3 runs 13 residues. Trimming shortened V by 8 bases and J by 0 bases, and 10 bases separated the two germline ends.